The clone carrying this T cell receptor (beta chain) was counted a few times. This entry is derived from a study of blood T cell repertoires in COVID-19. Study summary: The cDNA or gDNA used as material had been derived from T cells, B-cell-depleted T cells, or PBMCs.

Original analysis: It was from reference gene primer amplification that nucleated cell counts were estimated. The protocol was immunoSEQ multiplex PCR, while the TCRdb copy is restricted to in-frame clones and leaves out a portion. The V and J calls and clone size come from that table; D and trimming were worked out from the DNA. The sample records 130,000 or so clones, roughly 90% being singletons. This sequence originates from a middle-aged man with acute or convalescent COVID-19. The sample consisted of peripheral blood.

CDR3 in amino acids: CASTTGTGGNTIYF. CDR3 in DNA: TGCGCCAGCACCACGGGGACAGGGGGAAACACCATATATTTT. The genes are TRBV5-1 and TRBJ1-3; 9 nucleotides align to TRBD1. Losses at the gene ends were 6 bases for V and 4 bases for J; bases not matched to a gene: 5. The CDR3 sequence is 14 residues long. CDR1 is SGHRS and CDR2 is YFSETQ in the germline V gene.